One and the same sample provided the 19 T cell receptor beta chains below, sequenced in a study of identical twins (dated by TCRdb to 2016 to 2018). Libraries came from 5' RACE. The instrument given in TCRdb is Illumina HiSeq 2000. TCRdb reprocessing: public reads trimmed at Q25 with fastp, clones called with MiXCR, in-frame beta chains kept. Here each entry gathers all rows of one CDR3 protein and keeps the most common genes and DNA. In all, the sample holds around 250,000 distinct CDR3 sequences, and 12% of those were seen once. Of the sample, roughly 4% falls within the top ten clones. These data were also filed under a second study, of yellow fever vaccine responses in identical twins.

Sequencing was done on a sample of memory (CD45RO+) T cells sorted from blood. In light of the paper, this sample's cell subset or site label describes: CD45RO+ enriched T cells. Every receptor here comes from a woman aged 18-29 years in good health.

This clonotype was seen at least ten times. The genes are TRBV5-1 and TRBJ2-1; no reliable D call. Trimming left V 0 bases short and J 0 bases short, with 10 bases between. Germline-derived CDR1 and CDR2 are SGHRS and YFSETQ. There are 16 residues in the CDR3. Here the CDR3 DNA reads TGCGCCAGCAGCTTGGCTTCCGGACGCTCCTACAATGAGCAGTTCTTC. Its protein product is CASSLASGRSYNEQFF.

Ten or more counts support this clonotype. The chain combines TRBV7-8 with TRBJ2-3, with D hard to call. V dropped 1 base and J dropped 1 base, with 6 bases sitting between them. In germline, CDR1 is SGHVS, CDR2 FQNEAQ. The CDR3 loop spans 14 amino acids. CDR3 DNA: TGTGCCAGCAGCTTAGATCCTCGCACAGATACGCAGTATTTT. Translation: CASSLDPRTDTQYF.

There are a few counts of this clonotype. The CDR3: CASSQDLFQNYGYTF. CDR3 coding DNA: TGCGCCAGCAGCCAAGACCTCTTTCAGAACTATGGCTACACCTTC. The genes are TRBV4-3 and TRBJ1-2; no definite D call. Trimming cost V 0 bases and J 2 bases, with 10 bases left between them. Per germline, CDR1 LGHNA and CDR2 YSLEER. CDR3 length: 15 residues.

The V gene is TRBV9, the J gene TRBJ2-1; D gene ambiguous. Germline lookup yields CDR1 SGDLS and CDR2 YYNGEE. There are 14 residues in the CDR3. The germline V and J ends were trimmed by 0 bases and 5 bases, with 9 bases remaining between them. CDR3 in DNA: TGTGCCAGCAGCGTAGTTGGAGCCCACAATGAGCAGTTCTTC. Translated, it gives CASSVVGAHNEQFF.

The sample holds a few counts of this clonotype. This chain connects TRBV20-1 to TRBJ2-2; D not resolved. The V and J ends lost 1 base and 3 bases respectively, with 3 bases between them. Germline values: CDR1 DFQATT, CDR2 SNEGSKA (reference sequence). CDR3 length: 12 amino acids. Here the CDR3 DNA reads TGCAGTGCTAGAGCCGACACCGGGGAGCTGTTTTTT. It encodes CSARADTGELFF.

Many counts were recorded for this clonotype. The genes are TRBV29-1 and TRBJ2-5; D gene unclear. Trimming pared 5 bases from V and 2 bases from J, leaving 9 bases between. CDR1 is SQVTM and CDR2 is ANQGSEA in the germline V gene. The CDR3 loop spans 12 amino acids. The DNA of the CDR3 is TGCAGCGTTTCCTCGGGTCAAGAGACCCAGTACTTC. Translation gives CSVSSGQETQYF.

This clonotype appeared a few times. The chain joins TRBV3-1 to TRBJ2-1; D might be TRBD2 (6 bases). The CDR3 totals 14 residues. Germline CDR1 and CDR2: LGHDT and YNNKEL (reference sequence). V was pared by 5 bases and J by 9 bases, with 17 bases between. The CDR3 DNA reads as TGTGCCAGCAGCGTTACTCCTAGCGAGAGTGAGCAGTTCTTC. Translated: CASSVTPSESEQFF.

This clonotype appeared a few times. The chain has TRBV6-4 and TRBJ2-3, with TRBD2 matching 8 bases. CDR3 length: 15 amino acids. V was pared by 5 bases and J by 4 bases, with 8 bases of the junction left unmatched. The germline CDR1 and CDR2 sequences are MRHNA and SNTAGT. This chain's CDR3 is CASSSRAGASDTQYF. Here the CDR3 DNA reads TGTGCCAGCAGTTCGCGAGCGGGGGCATCAGATACGCAGTATTTT.

The rearrangement joins TRBV28 to TRBJ2-2; TRBD2 matches 7 bases. Germline V gene data show CDR1 as MDHEN and CDR2 as SYDVKM. This CDR3 has 12 amino acids. The V segment lost 11 bases and the J segment 6 bases; nucleotides outside the gene matches: 6. The CDR3 loop reads CAGGVLAGELFF. CDR3 DNA sequence: TGTGCCGGGGGGGTATTAGCCGGGGAGCTGTTTTTT.

CDR3 residues: CASSDGLAGGNEQFF. The CDR3 nucleotides read TGTGCCAGCAGTGACGGGCTAGCGGGCGGGAATGAGCAGTTCTTC. V gene TRBV6-4 combines with J gene TRBJ2-1, with 8 positions matching TRBD2. The CDR3 spans 15 residues. V was pared by 2 bases and J by 7 bases, with 7 bases of the junction left unmatched. The germline CDR1 and CDR2 sequences are MRHNA and SNTAGT.

There are a few counts of this clonotype. This rearrangement joins TRBV20-1 to TRBJ2-5; 11 nucleotides agree with TRBD1. Germline V CDR1 and CDR2: DFQATT, SNEGSKA (reference sequence). V trimming: 6 bases; J trimming: 4 bases; junction bases outside the gene matches: 4. The CDR3 loop spans 13 amino acids. The CDR3 DNA is TGCAGTGCCGGACAGGGGGCACGAGAGACCCAGTACTTC. This sequence encodes CSAGQGARETQYF.

This clonotype has ten or more counts. J is TRBJ1-2 and V is TRBV7-2, with D possibly being TRBD1 (5 bases). The germline CDR1 and CDR2 sequences are SGHTA and FQGNSA. The CDR3 is 14 residues long. Trimming pared 5 bases from V and 3 bases from J, leaving 13 bases between. CDR3 coding DNA: TGTGCCAGCAGCCTCACAGTAGGGGACTATGGCTACACCTTC. Protein product: CASSLTVGDYGYTF. Using reference TRBV7-2 and TRBJ1-2 for the parts outside the CDR3, the full variable domain is GAGVSQSPSNKVTEKGKDVELRCDPISGHTALYWYRQSLGQGLEFLIYFQGNSAPDKSGLPSDRFSAERTGGSVSTLTIQRTQQEDSAVYLCASSLTVGDYGYTFGSGTRLTVV.

This clonotype came up a few times. The rearrangement uses TRBV29-1 and TRBJ2-5, with D possibly matching TRBD2 (5 bases). Per germline, CDR1 SQVTM and CDR2 ANQGSEA. CDR3 length equals 11 residues. V dropped 7 bases and J dropped 4 bases, with 10 bases sitting between them. CDR3: CSASGTETQYF. Written as DNA, the CDR3 is TGCAGCGCCTCGGGAACAGAGACCCAGTACTTC.

This clonotype was seen only a few times. CDR3 loop: CASSWEDSEQYF. CDR3 in DNA: TGTGCCAGCAGTTGGGAAGATAGCGAGCAGTACTTC. The chain links TRBV6-6 to TRBJ2-7; D unresolved. The germline gives CDR1 MNHNY, CDR2 SVGAGI (reference sequence). Trimming stripped 4 bases from V and 6 bases from J, with 10 bases between. The CDR3 contains 12 residues.

The table lists this clonotype with a few counts. This rearrangement joins TRBV20-1 to TRBJ2-7, with D possibly being TRBD2 (6 bases). Trimming pared 5 bases from V and 0 bases from J, leaving 11 bases between. The CDR3 runs 13 residues. Per the germline V gene, CDR1 is DFQATT and CDR2 is SNEGSKA (reference sequence). Here the CDR3 reads CSAGRGSSYEQYF. The CDR3 nucleotides read TGCAGTGCTGGACGGGGGAGCTCCTACGAGCAGTACTTC.

This clonotype appeared a few times. The chain is built from TRBV7-6 and TRBJ2-7; no reliable D call. The CDR3 is 13 residues long. Per germline, CDR1 SGHVS and CDR2 FNYEAQ. V lost 4 bases and J lost 2, with 9 bases in between. This chain's CDR3 is CASSSSPTYEQYF. The CDR3 DNA follows: TGTGCCAGCAGCTCCTCTCCCACCTACGAGCAGTACTTC.

This rearrangement joins TRBV19 to TRBJ2-1; 12 bases fit TRBD2. Germline V lookup: CDR1 LNHDA, CDR2 SQIVND (reference sequence). There are 16 residues in the CDR3. V gave up 4 bases and J gave up 2 bases; unmatched junction bases: 3. The CDR3: CASSRLAGATYNEQFF. Written as DNA, the CDR3 is TGTGCCAGTAGTAGACTAGCGGGAGCAACCTACAATGAGCAGTTCTTC.

The V gene is TRBV11-2, the J gene TRBJ2-2; D remains unclear. The CDR3 contains 17 residues. Germline V gene lookup returns CDR1 SGHAT and CDR2 FQNNGV. The V end was cut by 0 bases, the J end by 0 bases, with 11 bases between. This chain's CDR3 is CASSLDEHSPNTGELFF. CDR3 coding DNA: TGTGCCAGCAGCTTAGATGAGCATTCTCCGAACACCGGGGAGCTGTTTTTT.

This chain connects TRBV20-1 to TRBJ2-7; D gene ambiguous. The ends were cut back, 2 bases at V and 7 bases at J, with 15 bases in the middle. The CDR3 has 13 residues. Germline V gene data show CDR1 as DFQATT and CDR2 as SNEGSKA (reference sequence). CDR3 protein: CSARHAPIQEQYF. CDR3 DNA: TGCAGTGCTAGACATGCCCCCATCCAGGAGCAGTACTTC.